The source of this T cell receptor (beta chain) is a study of cytomegalovirus exposure and HLA in healthy donors. In the case of this clone: Its antigen remains unknown.

Germline V gene lookup returns CDR1 SGHTA and CDR2 FQGNSA. Trimming took off 5 bases at V and 2 bases at J, with 9 bases between the two ends. This CDR3 is built from 13 residues. The PCR used 60 Vbeta and 13 Jbeta primers. Clones were read by immunoSEQ multiplex PCR, and TCRdb kept only the in-frame ones, dropping some. The sample lists approximately 160,000 clones, over 75% occurring once. Study findings and constraints: CMV antigen specificity of a few CMV-associated chains was confirmed in vitro.

The origin of this receptor is a woman between 45 and 65 years old in good health and CMV-seropositive. Sequencing was carried out using PBMCs. V gene TRBV7-2 combines with J gene TRBJ2-5, with no clear D. In DNA, the CDR3 is TGTGCCAGCAGCCCAGGTCAGCAAGAGACCCAGTACTTC. Translation: CASSPGQQETQYF.